This TCR beta chain was identified in a study of blood T cell repertoires in COVID-19. Source study methods: Quantification of nucleated cells was approximated via reference gene primer amplification. This table comes from immunoSEQ multiplex PCR, and its TCRdb copy is limited to in-frame clones, with some not included. From that table come the V and J calls and clone size; the DNA was used to work out D and trimming. The data hold approximately 150,000 clones, with about 90% observed a single time. The germline CDR1 and CDR2 sequences are LNHDA and SQIVND (reference sequence). Trimming cost V 6 bases and J 2 bases, with 14 bases left between them. The CDR3 consists of 15 residues.

Sequenced material: peripheral blood. The chain recombines TRBV19 with TRBJ1-5; the D is unclear. This receptor was identified in a woman between 55 and 75 years old with active or convalescent COVID-19. The CDR3 region has the DNA TGTGCCAGTAGGCCGTCCTCGGCGGGCAATCAGCCCCAGCATTTT. Translated: CASRPSSAGNQPQHF.